This T cell receptor (beta chain) was sequenced for a study of blood T cell repertoires in COVID-19. Study summary: COVID-19 samples from acute and convalescent phases originated in the United States, Italy and Spain.

Here immunoSEQ multiplex PCR was the method, and the copy in TCRdb shows in-frame clones only, minus some. The data contain about 230,000 clones, approximately 85% of them singletons. The TCR was taken from a man aged 45-65 years with COVID-19, enrolled during active disease. Sample: peripheral blood.

The CDR3 DNA reads TGCGCCAGCAGCCAAATTCTAGCGGGGGCCGCCACCGGGGAGCTGTTTTTT. It yields the protein CASSQILAGAATGELFF. The chain couples TRBV5-1 to TRBJ2-2; 10 bases line up with TRBD2. The CDR3 has 17 residues. Germline V CDR1 and CDR2: SGHRS, YFSETQ. V lost 4 bases, J lost 4 bases, and 10 bases stayed unmatched.